This T cell receptor (beta chain) appears in the sequencing data of a study of blood T cell repertoires in COVID-19. Only in-frame clones appear in the TCRdb table, and some are missing; sequencing was by immunoSEQ multiplex PCR. Found here are about 380,000 clones, roughly 85% of them singletons; the top ten hold approximately 3.7%. CDR1 is LNHDA, CDR2 SQIVND, per germline (reference sequence). This CDR3 contains 14 residues. V shed 6 bases, J shed 6 bases, and the junction held 5 bases outside the gene matches. The chain carries TRBV19 and TRBJ1-5, with 10 bases fitting TRBD1. This clonotype originated in a young woman with acute or convalescent COVID-19. Sequenced sample: peripheral blood. For the CDR3, the DNA is TGTGCCAGTAGCCTGGACAGGGGGTTTCAGCCCCAGCATTTT. Its protein product is CASSLDRGFQPQHF.